These T cell receptor beta chains were read from a single sample in a study of blood T cell repertoires in COVID-19. Some clones are missing from TCRdb's copy, which holds only in-frame ones; the method was immunoSEQ multiplex PCR. The sample consists of almost 35,000 clones, around 80% of them appearing once. Sequencing was performed on peripheral blood. The receptors come from a man older than 75 with acute or convalescent COVID-19. CDR3s include the opening cysteine and the closing phenylalanine or tryptophan. The D gene is left open where the match is weak. Only part of the rows carry a size: once, few, many, or a class if the clone is expanded.

.,.,17,TRBJ1-3,TRBV13,TGTGCCAGCAGCTTAGGCGGGGGGGCTCGCTCTGGAAACACCATATATTTT,CASSLGGGARSGNTIYF
.,.,15,TRBJ1-5,TRBV2,TGTGCCAGCAGTGAGGCCGGGTATAGCAATCAGCCCCAGCATTTT,CASSEAGYSNQPQHF
once,TRBD2,13,TRBJ2-7,TRBV6-1,TGTGCCAGCAGTGTAGCGGGAGTTGGTGAGCAGTACTTC,CASSVAGVGEQYF
.,.,14,TRBJ2-3,TRBV11-1,TGTGCCAGCAGCCTTGTGGAGGACACAGATACGCAGTATTTT,CASSLVEDTDTQYF
.,.,13,TRBJ2-7,TRBV18,TGTGCCAGCTCAACCACGGCGACAAGCGAGCAGTACTTC,CASSTTATSEQYF
.,TRBD1,14,TRBJ1-2,TRBV28,TGTGCCAGCATTAAGGACAGGGGGACCTATGGCTACACCTTC,CASIKDRGTYGYTF
.,TRBD2,14,TRBJ2-1,TRBV6-5,TGTGCCAGCAGTAAGGGACTAGCGGGGGATGAGCAGTTCTTC,CASSKGLAGDEQFF
.,TRBD1,15,TRBJ2-7,TRBV14,TGTGCCAGCAGCCACTCTACGGACAGGGCCTACGAGCAGTACTTC,CASSHSTDRAYEQYF
.,TRBD2,16,TRBJ2-1,TRBV5-1,TGCGCCAGCAGCTTGGAGGGCAGCGGGAGAACCAATGAGCAGTTCTTC,CASSLEGSGRTNEQFF
.,.,14,TRBJ1-1,TRBV4-1,TGCGCCAGCAGCCAAGGGGGGGGGAGGACTGAAGCTTTCTTT,CASSQGGGRTEAFF
.,TRBD1,16,TRBJ2-1,TRBV5-4,TGTGCCAGCAGCCCAACCGGGACAGGGGCCTACAATGAGCAGTTCTTC,CASSPTGTGAYNEQFF
.,TRBD1,14,TRBJ1-1,TRBV10-3,TGTGCCTCAACCGGGACAGGGGGAGGAACTGAAGCTTTCTTT,CASTGTGGGTEAFF
.,.,16,TRBJ2-1,TRBV7-3,TGTGCCAGCAGCGACCGAACAGGGATTTCCTACAATGAGCAGTTCTTC,CASSDRTGISYNEQFF
.,TRBD2,19,TRBJ2-3,TRBV3-1/TRBV3-2,TGTGCCAGCAGCCCTAATACGGGACTAGCGGGGTTTAGAAGAGATACGCAGTATTTT,CASSPNTGLAGFRRDTQYF
.,TRBD1,14,TRBJ2-7,TRBV2,TGTGCCAGCAGTACCGGGACAGGGGGCGACGAGCAGTACTTC,CASSTGTGGDEQYF
.,TRBD1,14,TRBJ1-1,TRBV9,TGTGCCAGCAGCGGGGGACAGGGGGGCACTGAAGCTTTCTTT,CASSGGQGGTEAFF
.,.,15,TRBJ2-7,TRBV7-2,TGTGCCAGCAGCTTAACCGGACAGTACAAGCGCGAGCAGTACTTC,CASSLTGQYKREQYF
.,.,16,TRBJ2-1,TRBV14,TGTGCCAGCAGCCACCCCGCCGGGACAACCTACAATGAGCAGTTCTTC,CASSHPAGTTYNEQFF
.,.,14,TRBJ2-7,TRBV6-5,TGTGCCAGCAGTTCTGGGACTCCTCGGGGGGAGCAGTACTTC,CASSSGTPRGEQYF
.,.,14,TRBJ2-4,TRBV4-1,TGCGCCAGCAGCCCTTACAGGGCCAAAAACATTCAGTACTTC,CASSPYRAKNIQYF
.,.,18,TRBJ2-2,TRBV14,TGTGCCAGCAGCCAAGATATAGGAGGGATTAGAACACCCGGGGAGCTGTTTTTT,CASSQDIGGIRTPGELFF
.,TRBD1,16,TRBJ1-6,TRBV6-6,TGTGCCAGCAGTCGACAGGGGGCAAACTATAATTCACCCCTCCACTTT,CASSRQGANYNSPLHF
.,TRBD2,16,TRBJ2-3,TRBV7-8,TGTGCCAGCAGCTTGTGGACTAGCGGGGCCACAGATACGCAGTATTTT,CASSLWTSGATDTQYF
.,.,12,TRBJ1-1,TRBV12-3/TRBV12-4,TGTGCCAGCAGTTTAATAGATCGAGGCTCTTTCTTT,CASSLIDRGSFF
few,.,14,TRBJ2-7,TRBV20-1,TGCAGTGCTAGTTTGCAGGGTATTTTAGACGAGCAGTACTTC,CSASLQGILDEQYF
.,.,11,TRBJ2-3,TRBV20-1,TGCAGTGCCGCGCGAGAGGATACGCAGTATTTT,CSAAREDTQYF
.,TRBD2,14,TRBJ2-3,TRBV29-1,TGCAGCGCCGCGAGGAGCGGGGGGGAAGATACGCAGTATTTT,CSAARSGGEDTQYF
.,.,14,TRBJ1-1,TRBV3-1/TRBV3-2,TGTGCCAGCAGTCGGGACACCCTGAACACTGAAGCTTTCTTT,CASSRDTLNTEAFF
.,.,13,TRBJ2-7,TRBV7-2,TGTGCCAGCAGCTTAGCCGCGATCTACGAGCAGTACTTC,CASSLAAIYEQYF
.,TRBD1,15,TRBJ2-7,TRBV11-1,TGTGCCAGCAGCTTGGATGGGACAGGGACTTACGAGCAGTACTTC,CASSLDGTGTYEQYF
.,.,16,TRBJ2-1,TRBV5-1,TGCGCCAGCAGCTTGGGGTCAGGGAATATTGGCAATGAGCAGTTCTTC,CASSLGSGNIGNEQFF
.,.,14,TRBJ2-5,TRBV3-1/TRBV3-2,TGTGCCAGCAGCCAACCCAGGGGAGCAGAGACCCAGTACTTC,CASSQPRGAETQYF
once,.,13,TRBJ2-7,TRBV7-3,TGTGCCAGCAGCTTTGGGCAGGGCTACGAGCAGTACTTC,CASSFGQGYEQYF
.,TRBD2,16,TRBJ2-1,TRBV18,TGTGCCAGCTCAACAAATTGGCGGGGGGGGTACAATGAGCAGTTCTTC,CASSTNWRGGYNEQFF
.,TRBD2,15,TRBJ2-1,TRBV7-8,TGTGCCAGCAGCTCTATAGCGGGGTTATACAATGAGCAGTTCTTC,CASSSIAGLYNEQFF
few,.,15,TRBJ2-1,TRBV27,TGTGCCAGCAGTTTGCGGTGGCAGGGGTACAATGAGCAGTTCTTC,CASSLRWQGYNEQFF